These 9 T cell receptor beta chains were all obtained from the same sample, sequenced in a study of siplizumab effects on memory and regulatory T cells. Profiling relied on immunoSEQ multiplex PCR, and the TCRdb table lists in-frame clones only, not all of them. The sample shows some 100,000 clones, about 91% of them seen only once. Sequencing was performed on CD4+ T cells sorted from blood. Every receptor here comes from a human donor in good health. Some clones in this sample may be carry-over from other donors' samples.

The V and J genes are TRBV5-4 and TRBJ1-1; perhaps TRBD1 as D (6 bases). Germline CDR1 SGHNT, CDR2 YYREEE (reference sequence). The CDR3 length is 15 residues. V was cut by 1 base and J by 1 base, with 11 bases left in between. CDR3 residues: CASSLSPGANTEAFF. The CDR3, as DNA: TGTGCCAGCAGCTTGTCTCCGGGGGCGAACACTGAAGCTTTCTTT.

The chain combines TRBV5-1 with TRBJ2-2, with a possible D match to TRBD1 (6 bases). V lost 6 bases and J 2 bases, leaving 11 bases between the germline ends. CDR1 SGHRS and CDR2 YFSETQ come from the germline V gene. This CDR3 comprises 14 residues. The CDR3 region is CASTQTGNTGELFF. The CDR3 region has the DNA TGCGCCAGCACCCAGACAGGAAACACCGGGGAGCTGTTTTTT.

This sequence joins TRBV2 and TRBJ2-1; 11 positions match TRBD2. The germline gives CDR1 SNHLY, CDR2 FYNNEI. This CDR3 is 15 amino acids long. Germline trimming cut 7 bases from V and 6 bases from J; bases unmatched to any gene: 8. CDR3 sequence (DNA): TGTGCCAGCAATCTCCTAGCGGGAGGTGGCAATGAGCAGTTCTTC. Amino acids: CASNLLAGGGNEQFF.

The chain's CDR3 is CASSLLTRRWADTQYF. For the CDR3, the DNA is TGTGCCAGCAGCTTACTGACTAGAAGGTGGGCAGATACGCAGTATTTT. The J gene is TRBJ2-3, the V gene TRBV11-2, with D possibly being TRBD2 (6 bases). V lost 2 bases to trimming and J lost 4 bases, with 16 bases between them. Germline V lookup: CDR1 SGHAT, CDR2 FQNNGV. The CDR3 length is 16 residues.

The CDR3 is CASSLDTSGVYEQYF. Written as DNA, the CDR3 is TGCGCCAGCAGCTTGGATACTAGCGGGGTCTACGAGCAGTACTTC. This chain joins TRBV5-1 and TRBJ2-7; 10 nucleotides line up with TRBD2. The V gene end was trimmed by 0 bases and the J gene end by 3 bases; junction bases not matched to a gene: 3. This CDR3 has 15 residues. Germline CDR1 SGHRS, CDR2 YFSETQ. Full variable domain (rest looked up from reference TRBV5-1 and TRBJ2-7): KAGVTQTPRYLIKTRGQQVTLSCSPISGHRSVSWYQQTPGQGLQFLFEYFSETQRNKGNFPGRFSGRQFSNSRSEMNVSTLELGDSALYLCASSLDTSGVYEQYFGPGTRLTVT.

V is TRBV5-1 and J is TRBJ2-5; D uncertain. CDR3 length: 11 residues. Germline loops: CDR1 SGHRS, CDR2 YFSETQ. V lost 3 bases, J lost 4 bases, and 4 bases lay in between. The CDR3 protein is CASSSLETQYF. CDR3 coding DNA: TGCGCCAGCAGCTCACTAGAGACCCAGTACTTC.

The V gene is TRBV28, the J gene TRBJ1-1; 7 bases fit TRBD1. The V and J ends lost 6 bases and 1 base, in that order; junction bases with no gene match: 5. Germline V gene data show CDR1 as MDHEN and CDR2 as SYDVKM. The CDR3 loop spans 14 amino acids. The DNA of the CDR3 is TGTGCCAGCAGGCCCGGGACAGCGAACACTGAAGCTTTCTTT. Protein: CASRPGTANTEAFF.

Here the CDR3 reads CASSSRTGGRDTQYF. For the CDR3, the DNA is TGTGCCAGCAGCTCCCGGACAGGGGGCAGAGATACGCAGTATTTT. V gene TRBV11-3 combines with J gene TRBJ2-3, with 11 nucleotides matching TRBD1. CDR1 SGHNT and CDR2 YENEEA come from the germline V gene. With V trimmed by 4 bases and J by 5 bases, 5 bases remained unmatched. This CDR3 comprises 15 residues.

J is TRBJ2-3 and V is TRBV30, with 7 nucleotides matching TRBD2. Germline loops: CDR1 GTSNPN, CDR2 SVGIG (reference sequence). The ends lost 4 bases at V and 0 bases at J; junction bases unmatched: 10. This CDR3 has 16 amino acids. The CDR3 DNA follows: TGTGCCTGGACCAAGGGCCGGGACTATAGCACAGATACGCAGTATTTT. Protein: CAWTKGRDYSTDTQYF.